These 32 T cell receptor beta chains were all obtained from the same sample, sequenced in a study of cytomegalovirus exposure and HLA in healthy donors. Primers: 60 Vbeta forward and 13 Jbeta reverse. TCRdb's table, derived via immunoSEQ multiplex PCR, lists solely in-frame clones and lacks some. The data hold approximately 91,000 clones, with 81% observed a single time. Sequenced: PBMCs. All receptors derive from a human donor in good health.

This clone was seen just once. The J gene is TRBJ2-5, the V gene TRBV9, with D unresolved. The CDR3 has 13 residues. From germline, CDR1 is SGDLS and CDR2 YYNGEE. V dropped 0 bases and J dropped 5 bases, with 8 bases sitting between them. The CDR3 sequence: CASSVDNGETQYF. CDR3 bases: TGTGCCAGCAGCGTAGACAACGGGGAGACCCAGTACTTC.

The V and J genes are TRBV7-3 and TRBJ2-1, with TRBD2 matching over 7 bases. Trimming at V came to 5 bases and at J to 6 bases, leaving 10 bases not matched to a gene. The CDR3 runs 15 residues. Per the germline V gene, CDR1 is SGHTA and CDR2 is FQGTGA. CDR3 in amino acids: CASSAEAGFRNEQFF. CDR3 DNA sequence: TGTGCCAGCAGCGCCGAAGCGGGATTTCGCAATGAGCAGTTCTTC.

V and J are TRBV29-1 and TRBJ2-5, with a weak D call TRBD1 (5 bases). Germline V lookup: CDR1 SQVTM, CDR2 ANQGSEA. This CDR3 is 15 amino acids long. Between the trimmed V and J ends, which lost 1 base and 1 base, there was a span of 13 bases. CDR3 bases: TGCAGCGTTGAAGCCCCCGGACACTTCCAAGAGACCCAGTACTTC. Amino acids: CSVEAPGHFQETQYF.

The V call is TRBV4-3, the J call TRBJ1-2; 8 bases line up with TRBD1. The CDR3 sequence is 17 residues long. V was clipped by 0 bases and J by 6 bases; unmatched bases: 12. The germline V gene has CDR1 LGHNA and CDR2 YSLEER. This CDR3 is CASSQDVRLGQGHGYTF. CDR3 nucleotides: TGCGCCAGCAGCCAAGATGTGCGCTTAGGACAGGGTCATGGCTACACCTTC.

This chain joins TRBV7-3 and TRBJ2-3; 7 nucleotides agree with TRBD2. J was trimmed by 4 bases and V by 1 base; bases with no gene match: 5. Germline CDR1 SGHTA, CDR2 FQGTGA. The length of the CDR3 is 15 residues. Written as DNA, the CDR3 is TGTGCCAGCAGCTTAATCCGGGGGGACGCAGATACGCAGTATTTT. Amino acids: CASSLIRGDADTQYF.

The chain uses TRBV5-4 and TRBJ1-1, with 9 nucleotides matching TRBD1. In germline, CDR1 is SGHNT, CDR2 YYREEE (reference sequence). The CDR3 length is 14 residues. Trimming cost V 3 bases and J 5 bases; bases outside gene matches: 5. CDR3 sequence (DNA): TGTGCCAGCAGCTCCCACAGGGGGCGGACTGAAGCTTTCTTT. As protein: CASSSHRGRTEAFF.

A single count supports this clone. The V gene is TRBV19, the J gene TRBJ2-3; 9 bases match TRBD1. The length of the CDR3 is 16 residues. The V and J ends lost 6 bases and 3 bases, in that order; junction bases with no gene match: 10. Germline CDR1 and CDR2: LNHDA and SQIVND (reference sequence). The CDR3 reads CASRRTGDIVTDTQYF. DNA of the CDR3: TGTGCCAGTAGGAGGACAGGGGATATTGTTACAGATACGCAGTATTTT.

V gene TRBV4-1 combines with J gene TRBJ2-3; perhaps TRBD2 as D (6 bases). CDR3 length: 14 residues. Per germline, CDR1 MGHRA and CDR2 YSYEKL. The ends were cut back, 7 bases at V and 5 bases at J, with 16 bases in the middle. CDR3 in DNA: TGCGCCAGCAAATACTGGGTCGGGGGAGATACGCAGTATTTT. Translation: CASKYWVGGDTQYF.

The rearrangement joins TRBV2 to TRBJ2-2; tentative D call: TRBD2 (6 bases). CDR1 is SNHLY, CDR2 FYNNEI, per germline. The CDR3 is 15 amino acids. The V and J ends lost 3 bases and 0 bases respectively, with 8 bases between them. The CDR3 DNA reads as TGTGCCAGCAGTGATGTAGCGGCGAACACCGGGGAGCTGTTTTTT. The encoded protein is CASSDVAANTGELFF.

This clone was seen a handful of times. The V call is TRBV4-3, the J call TRBJ1-4; D gene ambiguous. Trimming removed 5 bases from V and 8 bases from J, with 21 bases in between. Germline V gives CDR1 LGHNA, CDR2 YSLEER. This CDR3 is 16 amino acids long. The CDR3 sequence: CASSVRAVLSQEKLFF. CDR3 bases: TGCGCCAGCAGCGTGAGGGCAGTCCTTTCCCAGGAAAAACTGTTTTTT.

As for this clone: The junction does not match germline at one end; this may be a read error. The rearrangement joins TRBV2 to TRBJ2-7, with 7 bases lining up with TRBD1. The CDR3 is 14 residues long. Germline CDR1 SNHLY, CDR2 FYNNEI. This CDR3 is CVSTTQGNYYEQYF. The CDR3 DNA reads as TGTGTCAGCACTACACAGGGGAATTACTACGAGCAGTACTTC. Drawing the rest from reference TRBV2 and TRBJ2-7, the complete variable domain is EPEVTQTPSHQVTQMGQEVILRCVPISNHLYFYWYRQILGQKVEFLVSFYNNEISEKSEIFDDQFSVERPDGSNFTLKIRSTKLEDSAMYFCVSTTQGNYYEQYFGPGTRLTVT.

The V call is TRBV19, the J call TRBJ2-1, with TRBD1 as a possible D gene (6 bases). The CDR3 runs 15 residues. V was cut by 3 bases and J by 8 bases, with 17 bases left in between. Germline V lookup: CDR1 LNHDA, CDR2 SQIVND (reference sequence). The CDR3 is CASSMSQGKAYEQFF. The CDR3 bases are TGTGCCAGTAGTATGAGCCAGGGGAAAGCCTATGAGCAGTTCTTC.

V usage is TRBV6-5 and J usage is TRBJ2-2; TRBD1 is a possible D gene (5 bases). V was shortened by 6 bases and J by 6 bases, with 17 bases between the two germline ends. CDR1 is MNHEY, CDR2 SVGAGI, per germline. CDR3 length: 15 amino acids. CDR3: CASSPTRLGAGELFF. The CDR3 DNA follows: TGTGCCAGCAGCCCAACCCGGTTAGGGGCCGGGGAGCTGTTTTTT.

The chain links TRBV4-1 to TRBJ1-6; D is perhaps TRBD1 (5 bases). Per the germline V gene, CDR1 is MGHRA and CDR2 is YSYEKL. This CDR3 has 17 residues. Trimming took off 2 bases at V and 0 bases at J, with 11 bases between the two ends. In DNA, the CDR3 is TGCGCCAGCAGCCAACACCCTGACAGCTCCTATAATTCACCCCTCCACTTT. Its protein is CASSQHPDSSYNSPLHF.

The V call is TRBV19, the J call TRBJ2-6, with TRBD1 matching over 7 bases. This CDR3 is built from 18 residues. V lost 2 bases to trimming and J lost 1 base; unmatched junction nucleotides: 8. Per germline, CDR1 LNHDA and CDR2 SQIVND (reference sequence). CDR3 coding DNA: TGTGCCAGTAGTATAAGTTACAGGGGCGCTTCTGGGGCCAACGTCCTGACTTTC. This encodes CASSISYRGASGANVLTF.

The chain couples TRBV7-8 to TRBJ1-4, with D uncertain. Germline V CDR1 and CDR2: SGHVS, FQNEAQ. Trimming took off 2 bases at V and 7 bases at J, with 5 bases between the two ends. The CDR3 extends over 12 amino acids. CDR3 DNA sequence: TGTGCCAGCAGCTTATCGGGTGAAAAACTGTTTTTT. Translation gives CASSLSGEKLFF. Full variable domain (outside the CDR3, taken from reference TRBV7-8 and TRBJ1-4): GAGVSQSPRYKVAKRGQDVALRCDPISGHVSLFWYQQALGQGPEFLTYFQNEAQLDKSGLPSDRFFAERPEGSVSTLKIQRTQQEDSAVYLCASSLSGEKLFFGSGTQLSVL.

The chain carries TRBV27 and TRBJ1-5; no clear D. V lost 6 bases, J lost 2 bases, and 11 bases lay in between. The germline CDR1 and CDR2 sequences are MNHEY and SMNVEV (reference sequence). CDR3 length: 14 residues. This CDR3 is CASSRLMGNQPQHF. CDR3 sequence (DNA): TGTGCCAGCAGCAGGTTGATGGGCAATCAGCCCCAGCATTTT.

The chain is built from TRBV7-9 and TRBJ2-3, with D maybe TRBD1 (6 bases). The germline CDR1 and CDR2 sequences are SEHNR and FQNEAQ (reference sequence). CDR3 size: 14 residues. V lost 4 bases to trimming and J lost 2 bases, with 10 bases between them. The CDR3 DNA is TGTGCCAGCAGCTGGGACATCCTCACAGATACGCAGTATTTT. Translated: CASSWDILTDTQYF.

This chain connects TRBV7-2 to TRBJ1-1, with TRBD1 matching 8 bases. The trim removed 8 bases at V and 5 bases at J, leaving 13 bases unmatched. CDR3 length: 15 amino acids. Germline CDR1 reads SGHTA; CDR2 reads FQGNSA. CDR3 bases: TGTGCCAGCGGTAGACAGGGGACTTTGGGAACTGAAGCTTTCTTT. This gives the protein CASGRQGTLGTEAFF.

V is TRBV6-1 and J is TRBJ1-1; tentative D call: TRBD1 (6 bases). The V gene lost 5 bases and the J gene lost 11 bases, with 24 bases spanning the gap. The germline CDR1 and CDR2 sequences are MNHNS and SASEGT. The CDR3 extends over 15 amino acids. The CDR3 here is CASSPRQAVAYWAFF. For the CDR3, the DNA is TGTGCCAGCAGTCCCCGACAGGCGGTTGCTTACTGGGCTTTCTTT.

The sample holds a few counts of this clone. The V call is TRBV2, the J call TRBJ2-3; D might be TRBD2 (5 bases). Germline CDR1 and CDR2: SNHLY and FYNNEI. This CDR3 spans 15 amino acids. Trimming removed 1 base from V and 4 bases from J, with 12 bases in between. The CDR3: CASSEGASPADTQYF. The DNA of the CDR3 is TGTGCCAGCAGTGAAGGGGCTAGCCCGGCAGATACGCAGTATTTT.

The chain has TRBV18 and TRBJ1-4; D remains unclear. CDR3 length: 12 amino acids. Deletions cut 2 bases from V and 7 bases from J, with 5 bases between. Germline-derived CDR1 and CDR2 are KGHSH and LQKENI. The CDR3, as DNA: TGTGCCAGCTCACCAGTCGGTGAAAAACTGTTTTTT. It specifies CASSPVGEKLFF.

The V gene is TRBV28, the J gene TRBJ2-7, with TRBD2 as a possible D gene (6 bases). The germline V and J ends were trimmed by 3 bases and 2 bases, with 11 bases remaining between them. Germline-derived CDR1 and CDR2 are MDHEN and SYDVKM. The CDR3 contains 14 residues. CDR3 DNA sequence: TGTGCCAGCAGTTTGGGAGGAGGTGCCTACGAGCAGTACTTC. Its translation is CASSLGGGAYEQYF. Using reference TRBV28 and TRBJ2-7 for the parts outside the CDR3, the full variable domain is DVKVTQSSRYLVKRTGEKVFLECVQDMDHENMFWYRQDPGLGLRLIYFSYDVKMKEKGDIPEGYSVSREKKERFSLILESASTNQTSMYLCASSLGGGAYEQYFGPGTRLTVT.

This rearrangement joins TRBV28 to TRBJ1-1; D ambiguous. Trimming removed 5 bases at V and 4 bases at J, with 8 bases between. This CDR3 comprises 12 residues. Germline assignment: CDR1 MDHEN and CDR2 SYDVKM. The CDR3: CASSPPGTEAFF. The CDR3 bases are TGTGCCAGCAGTCCCCCGGGCACTGAAGCTTTCTTT.

This sequence joins TRBV4-3 and TRBJ2-7; 7 bases are shared with TRBD1. There are 14 residues in the CDR3. The V gene's germline CDR1 is LGHNA and CDR2 YSLEER. V shed 5 bases and J 2 bases; nucleotides not matched to a gene: 6. The DNA for the CDR3 is TGCGCCAGCAGCAGGCACAGGGGACCCTACGAGCAGTACTTC. Translating gives CASSRHRGPYEQYF.

This clone was seen only once. This same CDR3 is encoded by further DNA sequences in the sample. The DNA for the CDR3 is TGTGCCAGCAGCTCCATGGGACAGGGAGGCTACGAGCAGTACTTC. It specifies CASSSMGQGGYEQYF. The chain joins TRBV6-1 to TRBJ2-7, with 9 bases identical to TRBD1. Trimming removed 6 bases from V and 3 bases from J; junction bases left unmatched: 9. The germline CDR1 and CDR2 sequences are MNHNS and SASEGT. The CDR3 is 15 amino acids.

The chain uses TRBV29-1 and TRBJ2-7; D remains ambiguous. The CDR3 is made up of 12 amino acids. Germline V CDR1 and CDR2: SQVTM, ANQGSEA. V was shortened by 4 bases and J by 5 bases, with 12 bases between the two germline ends. This CDR3 reads CSVVLVSHEQYF. In DNA form, the CDR3 reads TGCAGCGTTGTCCTAGTTTCCCACGAGCAGTACTTC.

This rearrangement joins TRBV30 to TRBJ1-1; D is uncertain. The germline V gene encodes CDR1 GTSNPN and CDR2 SVGIG (reference sequence). The CDR3 runs to 13 residues. V lost 1 base, J lost 1 base, and 7 bases lay in between. CDR3 residues: CAWSGSRNTEAFF. CDR3 nucleotide sequence: TGTGCCTGGAGTGGTAGCAGGAACACTGAAGCTTTCTTT. The entire variable domain, with the rest obtained from reference TRBV30 and TRBJ1-1, is as follows: SQTIHQWPATLVQPVGSPLSLECTVEGTSNPNLYWYRQAAGRGLQLLFYSVGIGQISSEVPQNLSASRPQDRQFILSSKKLLLSDSGFYLCAWSGSRNTEAFFGQGTRLTVV.

About this clone: The conserved phenylalanine or tryptophan is not found at the CDR3 terminus, so this likely reflects a read error. This rearrangement joins TRBV5-1 to TRBJ1-1; 8 bases fit TRBD1. The germline V gene has CDR1 SGHRS and CDR2 YFSETQ. Trimming at V came to 0 bases and at J to 5 bases, leaving 6 bases not matched to a gene. The CDR3 totals 15 residues. CDR3 nucleotide sequence: TGCGCCAGCAGCTTGGGACAGGGGATCGGAACTGAAGCTTTCCTT. Protein product: CASSLGQGIGTEAFL.

The rearrangement joins TRBV5-5 to TRBJ1-3; 10 bases map to TRBD1. CDR1 SGHKS and CDR2 YYEKEE come from the germline V gene (reference sequence). Trimming removed 0 bases from V and 1 base from J; junction bases left unmatched: 10. CDR3 length: 19 residues. For the CDR3, the DNA is TGTGCCAGCAGCTTGGCCGGCAGGGACAGGGGAAGATCTGGAAACACCATATATTTT. It is translated as CASSLAGRDRGRSGNTIYF.

This clone occurred once. This chain joins TRBV7-3 and TRBJ2-2; D unresolved. CDR3 length: 16 residues. Trimming left V 5 bases short and J 0 bases short, with 13 bases between. From germline, CDR1 is SGHTA and CDR2 FQGTGA. The CDR3 loop is CASSRAGDANTGELFF. DNA for the CDR3: TGTGCCAGCAGCCGCGCAGGCGACGCGAACACCGGGGAGCTGTTTTTT.

This chain connects TRBV7-3 to TRBJ1-2, with D perhaps matching TRBD1 (6 bases). This CDR3 has 15 amino acids. Trimming took off 0 bases at V and 12 bases at J, with 20 bases between the two ends. CDR1 is SGHTA and CDR2 is FQGTGA in the germline V gene. For the CDR3, the DNA is TGTGCCAGCAGCTTAACGGTGACAGGTTACTCACAAAACACCTTC. Translation gives CASSLTVTGYSQNTF.